This T cell receptor (beta chain) appears in the sequencing data of a study of OX40 agonist ivuxolimab in advanced cancers. Overall study context: Past anti-PD-1, anti-PD-L1 or anti-CTLA-4 therapy was accepted, and approximately 37% had received some. The study's findings and limits: Averaging showed that CD8+ T cells had more expanded clones than CD4+ did. Dosing at 0.1 to 3.0 mg/kg was accompanied by clonal expansion of CD4+ and CD8+ blood T cells by week 6.

This CDR3 has 17 amino acids. Germline V gene sequence: CDR1 MGHRA, CDR2 YSYEKL. V lost 5 bases to trimming and J lost 0 bases; unmatched junction nucleotides: 4. Only in-frame clones appear in the TCRdb table, and some are missing; sequencing was by immunoSEQ multiplex PCR. The table includes fewer than 85,000 clones, roughly four fifths detected once. Patients with a history of autoimmune disease or on systemic immunosuppression were excluded. This clone was observed once. Its antigen is unknown. The sample in question was CD4+ or CD8+ T cells sorted from blood, obtained in a trial of the OX40 agonist ivuxolimab. J is TRBJ2-2 and V is TRBV4-1; TRBD2 aligns across 12 bases. The sequence came from an adult with an advanced solid tumor such as melanoma, head and neck, liver or kidney cancer. The DNA for the CDR3 is TGCGCCAGCAGCTTACGGACTAGCGGGGCGAACACCGGGGAGCTGTTTTTT. Translation: CASSLRTSGANTGELFF.